The rows below give T cell receptor beta chains drawn from one sample of a study of cytomegalovirus exposure and HLA in healthy donors. The assay was immunoSEQ multiplex PCR, and TCRdb's table has in-frame clones only and misses some. In the table there are approximately 150,000 clones, roughly 80% of which are singletons. The sequenced sample consisted of PBMCs. These receptors were obtained from a female donor in good health and CMV-seronegative. Both conserved end residues are part of each CDR3.

V gene: TRBV9; CDR3 protein: CASSVGQGAKDYGYTF
V gene: TRBV19; CDR3 protein: CASSIVAVTHQPQHF
V gene: TRBV30; CDR3 protein: CAGAGVETQYF
V gene: TRBV11-3; CDR3 protein: CASSLRGASDTGELFF
V gene: TRBV7-2; CDR3 protein: CASSTGQGRAEAFF
V gene: TRBV30; CDR3 protein: CAWSRQGRYEQYF
V gene: TRBV6-1; CDR3 protein: CASSDHSLGQLADTQYF
V gene: TRBV30; CDR3 protein: CAWSAGDEKLFF
V gene: TRBV5-3; CDR3 protein: CARSFGGLGGYTF
V gene: TRBV7-9; CDR3 protein: CASSLGSGWDEQYF
V gene: TRBV5-1; CDR3 protein: CASSTTGLGGEQYF
V gene: TRBV27; CDR3 protein: CASSSPGLRLNTQYF
V gene: TRBV7-9; CDR3 protein: CASSHKRESDTQYF
V gene: TRBV6-5; CDR3 protein: CASIRSPGSQETQYF
V gene: TRBV7-9; CDR3 protein: CASTYTSGVNEQFF
V gene: TRBV7-6; CDR3 protein: CASSPGGGAAQPQHF
V gene: TRBV7-9; CDR3 protein: CASSPTGPNEKLFF
V gene: TRBV9; CDR3 protein: CASSGTAGYGYTF
V gene: TRBV28; CDR3 protein: CASSSWDTRGQPQHF
V gene: TRBV6-6; CDR3 protein: CASSYPGQTTDTQYF
V gene: TRBV5-4; CDR3 protein: CASSHGTSGSQFYEQYF
V gene: TRBV4-1; CDR3 protein: CASSQDPGLAGEYEQYF
V gene: TRBV4-2; CDR3 protein: CASSQVRDRGQSPLHF
V gene: TRBV2; CDR3 protein: CASKAGPGTSSYEQYF
V gene: TRBV10-3; CDR3 protein: CAISGTGTGSSPLHF
V gene: TRBV2; CDR3 protein: CASIGQGIYGYTF
V gene: TRBV5-4; CDR3 protein: CASRRSSYNEQFF
V gene: TRBV6-1; CDR3 protein: CASSERGSGSLFF
V gene: TRBV11-2; CDR3 protein: CASSLSQNPYEQYF
V gene: TRBV7-9; CDR3 protein: CASSPGLAGSTDTQYF
V gene: TRBV9; CDR3 protein: CASSVRQGGNTIYF
V gene: TRBV7-2; CDR3 protein: CASSLVSGGADTQYF
V gene: TRBV29-1; CDR3 protein: CSVESQGVYEQFF
V gene: TRBV6-5; CDR3 protein: CASSTTGGVQPQHF
V gene: TRBV2; CDR3 protein: CASMEREATGANVLTF
V gene: TRBV18; CDR3 protein: CASSPRVGSFGVGNTIYF
V gene: TRBV7-3; CDR3 protein: CASSLQVNTEAFF
V gene: TRBV9; CDR3 protein: CASGLRDTGSGANVLTF
V gene: TRBV19; CDR3 protein: CASTPDRRKNTEAFF
V gene: TRBV7-2; CDR3 protein: CASSLVGGHSSGELFF
V gene: TRBV7-2; CDR3 protein: CASSLRREGEQYF
V gene: TRBV7-2; CDR3 protein: CASSSFGEQFF
V gene: TRBV11-2; CDR3 protein: CASRYTSGSTAYNEQFF
V gene: TRBV7-3; CDR3 protein: CASSLTATDTQYF
V gene: TRBV21-1; CDR3 protein: CASSNSPFRQGSTDTQYF
V gene: TRBV27; CDR3 protein: CASSFGGTNEKLFF
V gene: TRBV15; CDR3 protein: CATSSRQGDQPQHF
V gene: TRBV2; CDR3 protein: CASSLGLAGRTGELFF
V gene: TRBV4-2; CDR3 protein: CASSLPGQRVANYGYTF
V gene: TRBV21-1; CDR3 protein: CASSKRTGNTGELFF